This paragraph covers one T cell receptor (beta chain) sequence. The antigen remains undetermined. It was with 60 Vbeta and 13 Jbeta primers that the PCR ran. The repertoire was sequenced with immunoSEQ multiplex PCR; TCRdb's copy has only in-frame clones and lacks some. The table shows 150,000 to 160,000 clones, with 65% to 85% occurring only once. These data come from a study of cytomegalovirus exposure and HLA in healthy donors. Study results and caveats: The authors later found TCR association rates varying by HLA locus, with DRB1 most and HLA-C fewest.

The CDR3 is 16 residues long. Germline V CDR1 and CDR2: SGHRS, YFSETQ. The germline V and J ends were trimmed by 4 bases and 2 bases, with 18 bases remaining between them. The source of this sequence is a woman in her 40s in good health and CMV-seropositive. Sequencing was done on a sample of PBMCs. The rearrangement links TRBV5-1 to TRBJ1-1, with a possible D match to TRBD1 (6 bases). CDR3 coding DNA: TGCGCCAGCAGCCTCCACCGGACAGAGAGTAACACTGAAGCTTTCTTT. Protein sequence: CASSLHRTESNTEAFF.